This T cell receptor beta chain was documented in a study of blood T cell repertoires in COVID-19. Study-level background: In each case, the material was cDNA or gDNA derived from T cells, B-cell-depleted T cells, or PBMCs.

Seattle's cohort entered during active infection and was followed longitudinally. As originally analysed: Nucleated cell number was recorded as an estimate derived from reference gene primer amplification. Clones were sequenced by immunoSEQ multiplex PCR, and TCRdb holds only the in-frame ones, with some missing. V and J calls and clone size are those listed in that table; D and trimming were worked out from the DNA. Of about 180,000 clones in the sample, roughly 81% were seen once. The CDR3 covers 12 residues. The germline V gene encodes CDR1 ENHRY and CDR2 SYGVKD. Trimming left V 8 bases short and J 0 bases short, with 8 bases between.

Sequencing was performed on peripheral blood. V gene TRBV10-3 combines with J gene TRBJ2-7; weak D call: TRBD1 (6 bases). The sequence was collected from a woman of 80 years or more with COVID-19, enrolled during active disease. CDR3 region: CAIRDISYEQYF. In DNA, the CDR3 is TGTGCCATCCGGGACATCTCCTACGAGCAGTACTTC.